This T cell receptor beta chain was recorded in a study of T cells after yellow fever vaccination. This clonotype was counted at least ten times. The antigen is undetermined. Whole-study findings and limits: Clonotypes shared by both compartments, CD4 and CD8, made up a small share. Compared with primary, the secondary response was weaker and peaked at day 5, not 15. In post-booster samples, most primary-vaccination clones reappeared (approximately 95% CD4, 75% to 90% CD8).

Template-switching 5'RACE yielded the TCR cDNA; a universal primer site and UMIs were added in the process. A single record per CDR3 protein comes from TCRdb applying MiXCR to the 5' RACE reads. Found here are 300,000 to 450,000 distinct CDR3 sequences, around 6.5% of them singletons; the top ten hold about 15%. V was cut by 6 bases and J by 3 bases, with 12 bases left in between. Germline lookup yields CDR1 MDHEN and CDR2 SYDVKM. The CDR3 runs 13 residues. The TCR originated in a man aged 25 to 45 who received the YFV17D yellow fever vaccine. The material sequenced was PBMCs, taken 5 days after the yellow fever booster vaccination. V is TRBV28 and J is TRBJ2-7, with a possible D match to TRBD1 (6 bases). The CDR3 DNA follows: TGTGCCAGCAGATCCGGACAGCTCTACGAGCAGTACTTC. Its protein product is CASRSGQLYEQYF.